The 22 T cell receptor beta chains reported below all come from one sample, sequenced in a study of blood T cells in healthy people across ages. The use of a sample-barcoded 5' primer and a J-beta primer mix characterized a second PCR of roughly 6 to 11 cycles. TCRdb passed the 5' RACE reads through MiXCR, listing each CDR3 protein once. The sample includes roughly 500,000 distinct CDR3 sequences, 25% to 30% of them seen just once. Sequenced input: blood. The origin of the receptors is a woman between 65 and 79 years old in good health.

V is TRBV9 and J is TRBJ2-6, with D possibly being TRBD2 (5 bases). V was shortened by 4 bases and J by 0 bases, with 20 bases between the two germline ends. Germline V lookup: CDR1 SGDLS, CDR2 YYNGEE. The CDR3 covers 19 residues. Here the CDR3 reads CASSSEGPGSPSGANVLTF. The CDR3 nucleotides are TGTGCCAGCAGCTCCGAGGGCCCAGGCTCTCCCTCTGGGGCCAACGTCCTGACTTTC.

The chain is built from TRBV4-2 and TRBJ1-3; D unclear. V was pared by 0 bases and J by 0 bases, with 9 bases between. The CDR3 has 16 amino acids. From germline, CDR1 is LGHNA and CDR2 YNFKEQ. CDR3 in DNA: TGTGCCAGCAGCCAAGAGAGACTACTCTCTGGAAACACCATATATTTT. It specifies CASSQERLLSGNTIYF.

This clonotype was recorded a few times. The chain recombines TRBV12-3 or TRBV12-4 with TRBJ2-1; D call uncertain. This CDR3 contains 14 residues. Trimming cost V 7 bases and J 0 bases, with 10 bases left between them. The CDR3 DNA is TGTGCCAGCACCCCAGGCGGCTCCTACAATGAGCAGTTCTTC. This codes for CASTPGGSYNEQFF.

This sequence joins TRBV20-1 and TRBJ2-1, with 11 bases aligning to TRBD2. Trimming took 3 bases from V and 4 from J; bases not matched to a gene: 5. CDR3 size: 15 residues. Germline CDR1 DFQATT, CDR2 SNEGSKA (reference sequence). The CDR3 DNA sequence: TGCAGTGCTAGGGATAGCGGGGGGGTTTACAATGAGCAGTTCTTC. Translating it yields CSARDSGGVYNEQFF.

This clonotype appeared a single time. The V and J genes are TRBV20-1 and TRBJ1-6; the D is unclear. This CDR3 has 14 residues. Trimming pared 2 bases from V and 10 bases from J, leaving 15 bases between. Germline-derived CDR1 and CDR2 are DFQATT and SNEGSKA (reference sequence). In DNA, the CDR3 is TGCAGTGCTAGACTACAAACCGGGGAGTCACCCCTCCACTTT. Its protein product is CSARLQTGESPLHF.

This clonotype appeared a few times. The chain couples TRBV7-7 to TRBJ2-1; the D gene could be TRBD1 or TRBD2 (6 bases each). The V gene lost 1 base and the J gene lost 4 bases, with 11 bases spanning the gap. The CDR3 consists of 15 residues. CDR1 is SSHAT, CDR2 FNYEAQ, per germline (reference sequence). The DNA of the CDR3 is TGTGCCAGCAGCTTAGGGGGGGCGGATTACAATGAGCAGTTCTTC. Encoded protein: CASSLGGADYNEQFF.

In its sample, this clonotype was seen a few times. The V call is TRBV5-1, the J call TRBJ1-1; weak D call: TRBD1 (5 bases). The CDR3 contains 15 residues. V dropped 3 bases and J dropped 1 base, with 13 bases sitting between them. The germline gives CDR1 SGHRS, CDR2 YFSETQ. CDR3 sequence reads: CASSSSVGTNTEAFF. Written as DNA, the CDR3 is TGCGCCAGCAGCTCGAGCGTAGGGACGAACACTGAAGCTTTCTTT.

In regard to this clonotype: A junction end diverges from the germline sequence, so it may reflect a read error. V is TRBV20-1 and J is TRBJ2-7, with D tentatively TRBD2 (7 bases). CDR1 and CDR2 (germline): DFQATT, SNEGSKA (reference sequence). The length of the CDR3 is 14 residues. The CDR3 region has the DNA TGCAGCCTAGGCAGAAGGGGGAGGGATTACGAGCAGTGCTTC. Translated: CSLGRRGRDYEQCF.

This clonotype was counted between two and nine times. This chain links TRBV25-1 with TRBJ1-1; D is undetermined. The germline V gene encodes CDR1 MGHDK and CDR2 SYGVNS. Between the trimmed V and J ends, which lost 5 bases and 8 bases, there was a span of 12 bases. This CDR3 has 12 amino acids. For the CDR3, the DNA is TGTGCCAGCAGTTTCGGGCAAGTAGAAGCTTTCTTT. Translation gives CASSFGQVEAFF. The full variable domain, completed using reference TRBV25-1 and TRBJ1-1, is EADIYQTPRYLVIGTGKKITLECSQTMGHDKMYWYQQDPGMELHLIHYSYGVNSTEKGDLSSESTVSRIRTEHFPLTLESARPSHTSQYLCASSFGQVEAFFGQGTRLTVV.

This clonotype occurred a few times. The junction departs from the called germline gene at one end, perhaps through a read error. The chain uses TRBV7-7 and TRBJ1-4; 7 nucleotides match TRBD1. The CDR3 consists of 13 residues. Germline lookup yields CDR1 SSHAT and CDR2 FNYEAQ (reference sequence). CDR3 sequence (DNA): TGTGCTAGCAGCTTAAGCAGGGGGGGAAAACTGTTTTTT. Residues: CASSLSRGGKLFF. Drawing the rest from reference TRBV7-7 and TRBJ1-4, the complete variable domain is GAGVSQSPRYKVTKRGQDVTLRCDPISSHATLYWYQQALGQGPEFLTYFNYEAQPDKSGLPSDRFSAERPEGSISTLTIQRTEQRDSAMYRCASSLSRGGKLFFGSGTQLSVL.

This CDR3 reads CSVEPLGGGPFGEQFF. The CDR3 DNA reads as TGCAGTGTAGAGCCTCTTGGGGGAGGGCCTTTTGGTGAGCAGTTCTTC. The chain is built from TRBV20-1 and TRBJ2-5; TRBD2 agrees at 7 bases. The better agreement between TRBJ2-1 and the DNA end casts doubt on the J call. CDR1 and CDR2 (germline): DFQATT, SNEGSKA (reference sequence). The length of the CDR3 is 16 residues.

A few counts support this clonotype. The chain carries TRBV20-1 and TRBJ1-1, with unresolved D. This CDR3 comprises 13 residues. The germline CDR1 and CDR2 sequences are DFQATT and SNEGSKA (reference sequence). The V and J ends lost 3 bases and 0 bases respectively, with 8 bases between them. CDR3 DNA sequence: TGCAGTGCTAGGCAGCGTATGAACACTGAAGCTTTCTTT. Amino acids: CSARQRMNTEAFF.

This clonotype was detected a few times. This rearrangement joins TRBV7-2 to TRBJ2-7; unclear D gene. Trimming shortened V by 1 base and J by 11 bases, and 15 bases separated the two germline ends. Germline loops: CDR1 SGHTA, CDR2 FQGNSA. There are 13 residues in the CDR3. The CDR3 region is CASSLETLSREYF. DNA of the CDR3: TGTGCCAGCAGCTTAGAGACTCTGTCAAGAGAGTACTTC.

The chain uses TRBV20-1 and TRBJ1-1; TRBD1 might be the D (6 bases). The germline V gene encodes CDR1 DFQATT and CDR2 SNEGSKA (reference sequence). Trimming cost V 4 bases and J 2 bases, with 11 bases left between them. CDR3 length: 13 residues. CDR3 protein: CSAMGRGNTEAFF. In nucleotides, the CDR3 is TGCAGTGCTATGGGCAGGGGAAACACTGAAGCTTTCTTT.

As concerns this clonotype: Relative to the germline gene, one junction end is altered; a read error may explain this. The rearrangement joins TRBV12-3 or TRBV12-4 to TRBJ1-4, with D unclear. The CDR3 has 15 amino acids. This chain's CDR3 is CASSPRAGTNGKLFF. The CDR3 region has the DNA TGTGCCAGCAGCCCTCGAGCAGGAACTAATGGAAAACTGTTTTTT.

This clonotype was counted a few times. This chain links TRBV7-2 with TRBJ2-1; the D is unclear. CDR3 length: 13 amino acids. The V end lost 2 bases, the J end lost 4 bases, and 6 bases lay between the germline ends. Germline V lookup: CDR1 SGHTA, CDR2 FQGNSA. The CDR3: CASSLLRYNEQFF. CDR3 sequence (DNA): TGTGCCAGCAGCTTACTGAGATACAATGAGCAGTTCTTC.

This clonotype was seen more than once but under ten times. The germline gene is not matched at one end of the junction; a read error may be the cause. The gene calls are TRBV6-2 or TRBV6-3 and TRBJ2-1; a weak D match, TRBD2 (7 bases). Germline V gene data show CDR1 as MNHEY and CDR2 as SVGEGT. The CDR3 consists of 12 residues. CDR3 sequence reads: CASSYRGGAKLF. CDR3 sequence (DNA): TGTGCCAGCAGTTACCGTGGGGGGGCAAAGCTCTTC.

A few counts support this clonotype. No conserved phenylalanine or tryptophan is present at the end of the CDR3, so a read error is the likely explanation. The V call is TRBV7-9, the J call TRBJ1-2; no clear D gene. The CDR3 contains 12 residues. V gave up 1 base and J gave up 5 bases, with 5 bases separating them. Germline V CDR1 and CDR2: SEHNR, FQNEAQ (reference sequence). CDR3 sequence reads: CASSLEGYGYTL. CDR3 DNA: TGTGCCAGCAGCTTAGAAGGTTATGGCTACACCCTC.

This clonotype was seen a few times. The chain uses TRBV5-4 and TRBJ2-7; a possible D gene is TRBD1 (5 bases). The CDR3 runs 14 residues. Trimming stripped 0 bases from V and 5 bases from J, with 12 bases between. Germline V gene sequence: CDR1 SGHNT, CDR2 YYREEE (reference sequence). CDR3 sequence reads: CASSLGLGRDEQYF. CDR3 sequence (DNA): TGTGCCAGCAGCTTGGGGCTCGGCAGGGACGAGCAGTACTTC.

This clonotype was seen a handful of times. The CDR3 DNA reads TGTGCCAGCAGCTTAATTGGTGGGGGCTGGGAGAGCTCTGGAAACACCATATATTTT. This sequence encodes CASSLIGGGWESSGNTIYF. The chain combines TRBV7-2 with TRBJ1-3, with D possibly being TRBD1 (6 bases). In germline, CDR1 is SGHTA, CDR2 FQGNSA. CDR3 length: 19 amino acids. The V and J ends lost 2 bases and 0 bases respectively, with 20 bases between them.

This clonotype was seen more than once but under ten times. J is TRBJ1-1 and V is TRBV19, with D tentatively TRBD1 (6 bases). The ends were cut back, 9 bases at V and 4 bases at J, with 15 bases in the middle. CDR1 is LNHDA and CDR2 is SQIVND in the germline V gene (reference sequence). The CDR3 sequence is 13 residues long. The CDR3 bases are TGTGCCAGCTCCATAGGGGGGGGCACTGAAGCTTTCTTT. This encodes CASSIGGGTEAFF.

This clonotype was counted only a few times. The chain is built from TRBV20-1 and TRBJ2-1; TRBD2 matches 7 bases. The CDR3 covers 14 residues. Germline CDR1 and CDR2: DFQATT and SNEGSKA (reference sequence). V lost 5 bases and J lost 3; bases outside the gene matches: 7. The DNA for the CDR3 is TGCAGTGCTGCGGGGGACCCCCGCTACAATGAGCAGTTCTTC. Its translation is CSAAGDPRYNEQFF.